The next 3 T cell receptor beta chains were all read from a single sample in a study of pediatric ulcerative colitis. TCRdb's copy holds only in-frame clones and misses some; the assay was immunoSEQ multiplex PCR. The table includes 20,000 or so clones, roughly 70% detected once. Rectal tissue came from one to two pinch biopsies taken at colonoscopy. The sample was gut tissue. The origin of the receptors is a boy aged 10-17 years with severe ulcerative colitis.

V is TRBV16 and J is TRBJ2-7; a possible D gene is TRBD1 (6 bases). V was clipped by 4 bases and J by 5 bases, with 12 bases between them. CDR3 length equals 13 residues. Germline lookup yields CDR1 KGHSY and CDR2 FQNENV. The CDR3 sequence is CASSLRDTHEQYF. In DNA, the CDR3 is TGTGCCAGCAGCCTCCGGGACACCCACGAGCAGTACTTC.

This chain connects TRBV11-2 to TRBJ2-5; weak D call: TRBD1 (5 bases). This CDR3 is built from 14 residues. Per the germline V gene, CDR1 is SGHAT and CDR2 is FQNNGV. V was shortened by 3 bases and J by 3 bases, with 11 bases between the two germline ends. CDR3 region: CASSFTGNKETQYF. Written as DNA, the CDR3 is TGTGCCAGCAGCTTTACAGGAAATAAAGAGACCCAGTACTTC.

This CDR3 reads CASSQDHGRGAFF. The CDR3 nucleotides read TGTGCCAGCAGCCAAGATCATGGGCGGGGAGCTTTCTTT. The chain carries TRBV14 and TRBJ1-1; D is uncertain. V was trimmed by 0 bases and J by 10 bases, leaving 12 bases between them. The CDR3 consists of 13 residues. Germline V gene lookup returns CDR1 SGHDN and CDR2 FVKESK.